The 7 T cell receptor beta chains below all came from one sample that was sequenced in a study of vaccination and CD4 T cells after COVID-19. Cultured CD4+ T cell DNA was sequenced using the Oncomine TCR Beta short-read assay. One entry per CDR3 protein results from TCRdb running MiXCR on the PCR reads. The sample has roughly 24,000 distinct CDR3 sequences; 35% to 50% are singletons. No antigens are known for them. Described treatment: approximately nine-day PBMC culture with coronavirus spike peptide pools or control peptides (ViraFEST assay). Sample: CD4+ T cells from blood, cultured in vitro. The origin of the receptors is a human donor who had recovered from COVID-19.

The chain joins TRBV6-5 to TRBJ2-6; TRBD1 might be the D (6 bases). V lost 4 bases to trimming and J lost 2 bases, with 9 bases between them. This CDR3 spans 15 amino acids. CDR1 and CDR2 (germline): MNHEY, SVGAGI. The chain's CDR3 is CASSSQGAGANVLTF. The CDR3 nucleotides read TGTGCCAGCAGTTCACAGGGAGCTGGGGCCAACGTCCTGACTTTC.

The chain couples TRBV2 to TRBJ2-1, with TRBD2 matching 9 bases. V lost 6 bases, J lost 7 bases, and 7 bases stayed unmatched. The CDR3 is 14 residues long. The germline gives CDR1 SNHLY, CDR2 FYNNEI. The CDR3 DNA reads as TGTGCCAGCAGGGGACTAGCCGCGGGGAATGAGCAGTTCTTC. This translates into CASRGLAAGNEQFF. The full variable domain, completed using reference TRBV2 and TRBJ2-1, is EPEVTQTPSHQVTQMGQEVILRCVPISNHLYFYWYRQILGQKVEFLVSFYNNEISEKSEIFDDQFSVERPDGSNFTLKIRSTKLEDSAMYFCASRGLAAGNEQFFGPGTRLTVL.

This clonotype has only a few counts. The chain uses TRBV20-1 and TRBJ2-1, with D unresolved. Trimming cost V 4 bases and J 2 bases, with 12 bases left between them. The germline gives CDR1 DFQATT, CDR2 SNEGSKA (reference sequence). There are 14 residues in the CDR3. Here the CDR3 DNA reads TGCAGTGCTAACCTCCCAGGTGCCTACAATGAGCAGTTCTTC. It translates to CSANLPGAYNEQFF.

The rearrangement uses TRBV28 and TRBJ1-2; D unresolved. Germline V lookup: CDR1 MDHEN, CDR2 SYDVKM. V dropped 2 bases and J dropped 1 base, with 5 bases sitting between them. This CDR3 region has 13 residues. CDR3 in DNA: TGTGCCAGCAGTTTAGGGAGTAACTATGGCTACACCTTC. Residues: CASSLGSNYGYTF.

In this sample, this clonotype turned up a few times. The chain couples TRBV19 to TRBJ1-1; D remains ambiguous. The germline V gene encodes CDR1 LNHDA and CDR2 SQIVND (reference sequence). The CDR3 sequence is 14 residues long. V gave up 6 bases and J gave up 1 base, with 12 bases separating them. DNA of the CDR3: TGTGCCAGTAGAGGAGGGAGATCGAACACTGAAGCTTTCTTT. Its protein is CASRGGRSNTEAFF. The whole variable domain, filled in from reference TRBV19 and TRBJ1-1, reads DGGITQSPKYLFRKEGQNVTLSCEQNLNHDAMYWYRQDPGQGLRLIYYSQIVNDFQKGDIAEGYSVSREKKESFPLTVTSAQKNPTAFYLCASRGGRSNTEAFFGQGTRLTVV.

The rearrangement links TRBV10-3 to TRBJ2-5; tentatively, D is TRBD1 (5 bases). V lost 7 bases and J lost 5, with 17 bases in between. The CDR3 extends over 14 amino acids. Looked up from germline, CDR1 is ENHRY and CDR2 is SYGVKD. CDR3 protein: CAINAGRVRETQYF. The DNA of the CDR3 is TGTGCCATCAACGCCGGCAGGGTGAGGGAGACCCAGTACTTC.

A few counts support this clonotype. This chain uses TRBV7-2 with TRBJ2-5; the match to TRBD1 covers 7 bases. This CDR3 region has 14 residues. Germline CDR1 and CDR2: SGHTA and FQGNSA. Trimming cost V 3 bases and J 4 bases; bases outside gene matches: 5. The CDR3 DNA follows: TGTGCCAGCAGCTTTCAAGGGGGCGGAGAGACCCAGTACTTC. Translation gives CASSFQGGGETQYF. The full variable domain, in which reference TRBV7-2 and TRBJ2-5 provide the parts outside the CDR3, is GAGVSQSPSNKVTEKGKDVELRCDPISGHTALYWYRQSLGQGLEFLIYFQGNSAPDKSGLPSDRFSAERTGGSVSTLTIQRTQQEDSAVYLCASSFQGGGETQYFGPGTRLLVL.